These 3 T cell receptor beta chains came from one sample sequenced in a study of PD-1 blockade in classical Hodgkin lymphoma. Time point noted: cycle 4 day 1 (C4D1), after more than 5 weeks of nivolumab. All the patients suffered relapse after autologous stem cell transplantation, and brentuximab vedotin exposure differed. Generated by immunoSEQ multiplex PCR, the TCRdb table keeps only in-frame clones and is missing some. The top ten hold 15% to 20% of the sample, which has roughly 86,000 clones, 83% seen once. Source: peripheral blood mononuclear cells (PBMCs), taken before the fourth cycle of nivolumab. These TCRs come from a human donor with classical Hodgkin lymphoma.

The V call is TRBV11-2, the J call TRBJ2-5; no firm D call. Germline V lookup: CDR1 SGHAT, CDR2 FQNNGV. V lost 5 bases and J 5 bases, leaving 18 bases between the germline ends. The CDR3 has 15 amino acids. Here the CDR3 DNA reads TGTGCCAGCAGCCACCCGATGGCCCGTTTGGAGACCCAGTACTTC. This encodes CASSHPMARLETQYF.

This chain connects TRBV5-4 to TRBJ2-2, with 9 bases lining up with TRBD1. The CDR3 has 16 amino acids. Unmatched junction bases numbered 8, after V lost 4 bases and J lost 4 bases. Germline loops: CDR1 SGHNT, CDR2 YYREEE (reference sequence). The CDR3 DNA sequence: TGTGCCAGCAGCGCGGGGACAGGGAGTCTCACCGGGGAGCTGTTTTTT. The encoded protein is CASSAGTGSLTGELFF.

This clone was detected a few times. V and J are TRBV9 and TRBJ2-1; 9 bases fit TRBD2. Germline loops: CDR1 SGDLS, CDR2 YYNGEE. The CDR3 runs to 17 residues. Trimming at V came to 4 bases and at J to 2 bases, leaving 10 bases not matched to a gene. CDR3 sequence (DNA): TGTGCCAGCAGCCCGGGAGCGGGAGGTTCCACCTACAATGAGCAGTTCTTC. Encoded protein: CASSPGAGGSTYNEQFF.